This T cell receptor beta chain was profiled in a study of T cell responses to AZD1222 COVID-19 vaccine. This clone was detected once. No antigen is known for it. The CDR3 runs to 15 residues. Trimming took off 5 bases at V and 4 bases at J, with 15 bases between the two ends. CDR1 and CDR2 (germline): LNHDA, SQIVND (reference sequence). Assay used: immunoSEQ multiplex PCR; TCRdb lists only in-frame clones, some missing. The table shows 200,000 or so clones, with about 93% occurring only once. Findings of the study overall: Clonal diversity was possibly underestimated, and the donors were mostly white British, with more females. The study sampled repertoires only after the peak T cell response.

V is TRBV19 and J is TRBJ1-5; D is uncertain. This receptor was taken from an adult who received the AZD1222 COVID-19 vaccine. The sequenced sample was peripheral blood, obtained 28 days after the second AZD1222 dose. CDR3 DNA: TGTGCCAGTAGTGGCAGCCCGGGTGGGAATCAGCCCCAGCATTTT. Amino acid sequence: CASSGSPGGNQPQHF.